The T cell receptor beta chain under discussion was sequenced for a study of blood T cell repertoires in COVID-19. The germline V gene encodes CDR1 GTSNPN and CDR2 SVGIG (reference sequence). The CDR3 covers 13 residues. V gave up 1 base and J gave up 4 bases, with 5 bases separating them. Clones were read by immunoSEQ multiplex PCR, and TCRdb kept only the in-frame ones, dropping some. Among some 220,000 clones listed, 65% to 85% were seen once. The TCR comes from a human donor in a cohort sampled during active COVID-19. This sequence joins TRBV30 and TRBJ1-6, with D possibly matching TRBD1 (5 bases). The sample comprised peripheral blood. The CDR3 is CAWSGQYNSPLHF. As DNA, the CDR3 is TGTGCCTGGAGTGGACAGTATAATTCACCCCTCCACTTT.